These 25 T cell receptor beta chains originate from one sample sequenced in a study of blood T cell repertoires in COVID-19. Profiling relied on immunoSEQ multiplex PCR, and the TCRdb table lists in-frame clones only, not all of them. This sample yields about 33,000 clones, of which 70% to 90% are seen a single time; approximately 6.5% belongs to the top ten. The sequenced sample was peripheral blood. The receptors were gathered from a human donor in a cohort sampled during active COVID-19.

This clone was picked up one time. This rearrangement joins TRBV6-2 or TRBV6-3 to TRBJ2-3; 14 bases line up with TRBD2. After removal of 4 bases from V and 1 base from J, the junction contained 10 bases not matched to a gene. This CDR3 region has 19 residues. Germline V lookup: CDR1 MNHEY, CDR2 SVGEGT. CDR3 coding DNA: TGTGCCAGCAGTTCTCCCCGACTAGCGGGGGGGCTAGGCACAGATACGCAGTATTTT. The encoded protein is CASSSPRLAGGLGTDTQYF.

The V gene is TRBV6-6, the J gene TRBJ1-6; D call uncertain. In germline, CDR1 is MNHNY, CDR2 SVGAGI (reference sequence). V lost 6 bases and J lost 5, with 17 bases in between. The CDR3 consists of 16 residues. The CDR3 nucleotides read TGTGCCAGCAGCCCCCGCGGGAGCCCAAATAATTCACCCCTCCACTTT. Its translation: CASSPRGSPNNSPLHF.

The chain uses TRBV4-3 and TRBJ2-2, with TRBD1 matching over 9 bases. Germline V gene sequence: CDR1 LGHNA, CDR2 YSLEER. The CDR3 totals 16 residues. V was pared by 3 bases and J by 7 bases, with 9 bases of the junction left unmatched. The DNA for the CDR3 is TGCGCCAGCAGCCACCCGGGACAGGGACGGGGCGGGGAGCTGTTTTTT. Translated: CASSHPGQGRGGELFF.

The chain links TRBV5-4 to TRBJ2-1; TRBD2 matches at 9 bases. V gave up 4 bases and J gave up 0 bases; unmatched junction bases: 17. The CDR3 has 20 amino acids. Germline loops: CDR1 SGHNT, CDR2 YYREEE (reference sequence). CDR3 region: CASSPEAGGGALGSYNEQFF. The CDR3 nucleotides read TGTGCCAGCAGCCCCGAGGCGGGCGGGGGGGCTTTGGGCTCCTACAATGAGCAGTTCTTC. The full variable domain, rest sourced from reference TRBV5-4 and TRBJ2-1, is ETGVTQSPTHLIKTRGQQVTLRCSSQSGHNTVSWYQQALGQGPQFIFQYYREEENGRGNFPPRFSGLQFPNYSSELNVNALELDDSALYLCASSPEAGGGALGSYNEQFFGPGTRLTVL.

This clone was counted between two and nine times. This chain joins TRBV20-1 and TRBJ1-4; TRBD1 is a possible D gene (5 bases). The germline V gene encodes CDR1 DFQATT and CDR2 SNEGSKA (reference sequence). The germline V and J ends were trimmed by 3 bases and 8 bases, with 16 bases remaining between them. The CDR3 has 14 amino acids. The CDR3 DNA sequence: TGCAGTGCTAGTTGGGGGGGGAGAGGCGAAAAACTGTTTTTT. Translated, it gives CSASWGGRGEKLFF.

The CDR3 DNA reads TGTGCCAGCAGTGCAGCAGGGGTGGGCACTGAAGCTTTCTTT. Its translation is CASSAAGVGTEAFF. The chain links TRBV6-1 to TRBJ1-1, with D perhaps TRBD1 (6 bases). The length of the CDR3 is 14 residues. Germline CDR1 MNHNS, CDR2 SASEGT. Trimming removed 4 bases at V and 4 bases at J, with 13 bases between.

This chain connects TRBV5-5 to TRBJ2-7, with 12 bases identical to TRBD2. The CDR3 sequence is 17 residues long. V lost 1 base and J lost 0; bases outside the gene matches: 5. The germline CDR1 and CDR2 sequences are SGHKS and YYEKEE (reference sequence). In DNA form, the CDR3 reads TGTGCCAGCAGCTTGTCTAGCGGGGGGGGGCACTCCTACGAGCAGTACTTC. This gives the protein CASSLSSGGGHSYEQYF.

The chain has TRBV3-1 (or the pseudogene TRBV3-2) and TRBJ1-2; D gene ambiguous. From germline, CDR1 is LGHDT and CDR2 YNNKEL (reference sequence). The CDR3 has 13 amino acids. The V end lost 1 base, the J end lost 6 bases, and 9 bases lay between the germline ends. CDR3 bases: TGTGCCAGCAGCCAAGGAGCCCGGGATGGCTACACCTTC. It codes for CASSQGARDGYTF.

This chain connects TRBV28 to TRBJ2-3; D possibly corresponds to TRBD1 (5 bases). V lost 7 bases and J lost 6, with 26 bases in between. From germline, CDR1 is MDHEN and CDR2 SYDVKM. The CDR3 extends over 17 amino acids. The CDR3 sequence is CASIGLGAGPFVDTQYF. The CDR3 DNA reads TGTGCCAGCATTGGTTTGGGCGCAGGGCCTTTCGTTGATACGCAGTATTTT.

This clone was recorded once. CDR3 in amino acids: CASSPVFRADTQYF. The DNA for the CDR3 is TGTGCCAGCTCACCGGTTTTTCGGGCAGATACGCAGTATTTT. This chain uses TRBV18 with TRBJ2-3, with D unresolved. Trimming cost V 3 bases and J 4 bases, with 11 bases left between them. The CDR3 is 14 residues long. Germline V gene sequence: CDR1 KGHSH, CDR2 LQKENI.

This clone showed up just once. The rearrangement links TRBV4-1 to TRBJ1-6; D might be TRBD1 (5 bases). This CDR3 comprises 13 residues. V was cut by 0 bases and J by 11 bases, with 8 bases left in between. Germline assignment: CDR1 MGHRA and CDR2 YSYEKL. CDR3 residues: CASSQDPRAPLHF. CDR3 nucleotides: TGCGCCAGCAGCCAAGATCCCAGGGCACCCCTCCACTTT.

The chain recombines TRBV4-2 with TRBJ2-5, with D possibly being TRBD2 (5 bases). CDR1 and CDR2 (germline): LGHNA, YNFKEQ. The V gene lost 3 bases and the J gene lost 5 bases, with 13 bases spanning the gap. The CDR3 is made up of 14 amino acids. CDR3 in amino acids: CASSQKRGPETQYF. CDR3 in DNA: TGTGCCAGCAGCCAGAAACGGGGTCCCGAGACCCAGTACTTC.

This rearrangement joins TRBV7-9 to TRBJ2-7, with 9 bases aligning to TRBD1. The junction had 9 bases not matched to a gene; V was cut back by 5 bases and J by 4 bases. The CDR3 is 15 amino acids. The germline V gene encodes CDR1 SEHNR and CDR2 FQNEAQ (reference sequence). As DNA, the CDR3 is TGTGCCAGCAGCCCACTAGGGACAGGGAGTTACGAGCAGTACTTC. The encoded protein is CASSPLGTGSYEQYF.

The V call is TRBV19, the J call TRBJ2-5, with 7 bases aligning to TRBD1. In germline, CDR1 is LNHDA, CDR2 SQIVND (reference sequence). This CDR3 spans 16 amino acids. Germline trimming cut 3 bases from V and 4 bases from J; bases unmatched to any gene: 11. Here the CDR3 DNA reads TGTGCCAGTAGTATTAGAGGGGGCGCTTCGGGAGAGACCCAGTACTTC. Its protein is CASSIRGGASGETQYF.

Here the CDR3 DNA reads TGTGCCAGCAGTGGGGTGCCGGGACTAGCGGAGAGCTCTGGGGCCAACGTCCTGACTTTC. Amino acid sequence: CASSGVPGLAESSGANVLTF. The chain recombines TRBV28 with TRBJ2-6; 11 positions match TRBD2. Germline assignment: CDR1 MDHEN and CDR2 SYDVKM. The CDR3 spans 20 residues. Trimming took 5 bases from V and 0 from J; bases not matched to a gene: 12.

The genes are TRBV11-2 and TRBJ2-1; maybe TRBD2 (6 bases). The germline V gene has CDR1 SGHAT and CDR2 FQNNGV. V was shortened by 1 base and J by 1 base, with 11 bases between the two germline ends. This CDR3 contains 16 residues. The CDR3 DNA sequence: TGTGCCAGCAGCTTAGCCAGGGACTCGTCCTACAATGAGCAGTTCTTC. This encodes CASSLARDSSYNEQFF.

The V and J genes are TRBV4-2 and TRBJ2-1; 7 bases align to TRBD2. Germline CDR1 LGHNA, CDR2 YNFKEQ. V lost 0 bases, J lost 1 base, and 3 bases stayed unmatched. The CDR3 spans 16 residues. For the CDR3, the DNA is TGTGCCAGCAGCCAAGAACGCGGGAGTTCCTACAATGAGCAGTTCTTC. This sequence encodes CASSQERGSSYNEQFF.

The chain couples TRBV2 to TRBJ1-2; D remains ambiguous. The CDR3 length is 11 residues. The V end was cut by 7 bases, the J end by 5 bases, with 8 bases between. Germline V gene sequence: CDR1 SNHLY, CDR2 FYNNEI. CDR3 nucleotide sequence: TGTGCCAGCACCCGGGGATATGGCTACACCTTC. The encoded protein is CASTRGYGYTF. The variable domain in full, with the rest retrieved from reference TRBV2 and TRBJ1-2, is EPEVTQTPSHQVTQMGQEVILRCVPISNHLYFYWYRQILGQKVEFLVSFYNNEISEKSEIFDDQFSVERPDGSNFTLKIRSTKLEDSAMYFCASTRGYGYTFGSGTRLTVV.

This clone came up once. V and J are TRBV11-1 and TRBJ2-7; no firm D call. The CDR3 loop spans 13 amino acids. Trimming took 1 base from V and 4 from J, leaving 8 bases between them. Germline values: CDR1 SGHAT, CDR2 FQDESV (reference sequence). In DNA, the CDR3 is TGTGCCAGCAGCTTAGGTCACTGGTACGAGCAGTACTTC. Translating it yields CASSLGHWYEQYF.

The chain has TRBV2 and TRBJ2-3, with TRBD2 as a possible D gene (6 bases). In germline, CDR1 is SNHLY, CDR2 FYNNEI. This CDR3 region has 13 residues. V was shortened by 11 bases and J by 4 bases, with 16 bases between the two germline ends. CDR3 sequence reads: CASRGGWADTQYF. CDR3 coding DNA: TGTGCCTCAAGAGGAGGGTGGGCAGATACGCAGTATTTT.

The CDR3 is CASSSDRGIYEQYF. As DNA, the CDR3 is TGTGCCAGCAGCTCAGACAGGGGTATCTACGAGCAGTACTTC. The chain couples TRBV27 to TRBJ2-7; 8 bases are shared with TRBD1. Germline values: CDR1 MNHEY, CDR2 SMNVEV (reference sequence). The V gene end was trimmed by 6 bases and the J gene end by 3 bases; junction bases not matched to a gene: 7. The length of the CDR3 is 14 residues.

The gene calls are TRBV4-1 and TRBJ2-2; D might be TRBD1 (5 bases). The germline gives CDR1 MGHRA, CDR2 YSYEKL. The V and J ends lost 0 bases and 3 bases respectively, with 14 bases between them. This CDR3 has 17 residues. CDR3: CASSQDQGRVYTGELFF. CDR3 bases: TGCGCCAGCAGCCAAGATCAGGGCAGGGTGTACACCGGGGAGCTGTTTTTT.

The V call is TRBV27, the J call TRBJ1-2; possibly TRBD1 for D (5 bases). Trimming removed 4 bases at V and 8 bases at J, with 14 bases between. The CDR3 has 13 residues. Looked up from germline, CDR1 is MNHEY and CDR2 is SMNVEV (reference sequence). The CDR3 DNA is TGTGCCAGCAGTTCCACCCGCGGGGCGGGCTACACCTTC. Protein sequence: CASSSTRGAGYTF.

The CDR3 loop is CASSVSIVAYDTEAFF. CDR3 in DNA: TGTGCCAGCAGCGTCTCCATCGTAGCTTACGACACTGAAGCTTTCTTT. This chain connects TRBV7-2 to TRBJ1-1; D ambiguous. The V end lost 5 bases, the J end lost 3 bases, and 19 bases lay between the germline ends. The CDR3 is 16 residues long. From germline, CDR1 is SGHTA and CDR2 FQGNSA.

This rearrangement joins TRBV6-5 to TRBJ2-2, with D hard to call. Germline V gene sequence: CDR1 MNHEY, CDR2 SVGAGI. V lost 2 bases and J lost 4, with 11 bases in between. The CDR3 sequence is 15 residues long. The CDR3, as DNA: TGTGCCAGCAGTTACCGGGTGGCGGTCACCGGGGAGCTGTTTTTT. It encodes CASSYRVAVTGELFF.